This T cell receptor (beta chain) was documented in a study of regulatory T cells in long-lasting Graves disease. Study results and limitations: TRBV28, TRBJ1-2 and TRBJ2-5 emerged as the favored segments in persistent disease.

The germline CDR1 and CDR2 sequences are LNHNV and YYDKDF (reference sequence). The V end was cut by 1 base, the J end by 0 bases, with 7 bases between. This CDR3 region has 16 residues. The table lists this clonotype with many counts. Its target is not known. Through Arm-PCR of CDR3 regions and iRepertoire HTBI primers, TCR beta libraries were built. Each CDR3 protein is one row after TCRdb ran MiXCR on the multiplex PCR reads. The table lists about 540,000 distinct CDR3 sequences, 13% of them singletons, with 10% in the top ten. Time point meaning: newly diagnosed GD, antithyroid drugs for less than 3 months. Extracted RNA from PBMCs served as the source of the TCR library. This sample also belongs to another study, concerning T cells in Graves' hyperthyroidism and ophthalmopathy. That paper notes: Most thyroid clonotypes expanded above 0.001 were also detected in blood.

The chain recombines TRBV15 with TRBJ2-6, with D hard to call. Sample: peripheral blood mononuclear cells (PBMCs), taken at new diagnosis, from a patient treated with antithyroid drugs. The source of this sequence is a man under 40 with Graves disease. CDR3 in DNA: TGTGCCACCAGCAGAGCGTGGATCTCTGGGGCCAACGTCCTGACTTTC. Amino acids: CATSRAWISGANVLTF.